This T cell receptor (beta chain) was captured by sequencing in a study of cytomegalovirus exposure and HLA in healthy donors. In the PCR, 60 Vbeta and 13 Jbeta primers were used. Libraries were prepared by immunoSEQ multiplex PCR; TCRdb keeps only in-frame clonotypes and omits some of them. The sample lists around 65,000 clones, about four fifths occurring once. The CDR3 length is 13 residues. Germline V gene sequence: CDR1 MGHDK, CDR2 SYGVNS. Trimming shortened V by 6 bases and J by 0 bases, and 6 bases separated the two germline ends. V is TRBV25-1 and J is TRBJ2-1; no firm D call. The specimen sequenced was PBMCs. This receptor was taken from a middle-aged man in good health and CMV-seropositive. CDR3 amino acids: CASRADSYNEQFF. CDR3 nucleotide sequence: TGTGCCAGCAGGGCGGACTCCTACAATGAGCAGTTCTTC. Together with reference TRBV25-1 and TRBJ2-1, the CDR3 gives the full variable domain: EADIYQTPRYLVIGTGKKITLECSQTMGHDKMYWYQQDPGMELHLIHYSYGVNSTEKGDLSSESTVSRIRTEHFPLTLESARPSHTSQYLCASRADSYNEQFFGPGTRLTVL.